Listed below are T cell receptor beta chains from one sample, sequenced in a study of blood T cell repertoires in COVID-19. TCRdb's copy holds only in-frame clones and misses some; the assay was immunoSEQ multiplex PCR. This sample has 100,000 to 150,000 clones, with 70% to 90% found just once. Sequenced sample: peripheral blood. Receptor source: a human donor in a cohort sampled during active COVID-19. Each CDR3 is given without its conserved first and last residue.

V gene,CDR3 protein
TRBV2,ASTADRAHQPQH
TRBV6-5,ASSPWGGEETQY
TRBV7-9,ASSPGQGNEQY
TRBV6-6,ASSYSEQPQH
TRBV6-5,ASSPVEVNQPQH
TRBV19,ASSMGGGANTGELF
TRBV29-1,SVVWGTDSTDTQY
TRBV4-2,ASSQEDRAYEQY
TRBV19,ASSMTRGQDEQY
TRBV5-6,ASSSGTGVPVYEQY